Following are 3 T cell receptor beta chains from one sample sequenced in a study of T-cell reconstitution after alpha-beta-depleted transplantation in children. Preparing the TCRbeta library involved the use of unique molecular identifiers. Using its own MiXCR run on the PCR reads, TCRdb lists one record per CDR3 protein. The sample yields hundreds of thousands of distinct CDR3 sequences, roughly 23% seen once. The specimen was PBMCs, mostly from graft donor cells, collected 360 days after TCRalphabeta/CD19-depleted stem cell transplant. The source is a boy less than two years old who had a stem cell transplant for acute myeloid leukemia, so the T cells may come from the graft donor.

The chain joins TRBV12-3 or TRBV12-4 to TRBJ2-1, with D possibly matching TRBD2 (5 bases). The CDR3 sequence is 14 residues long. The V end lost 7 bases, the J end lost 8 bases, and 18 bases lay between the germline ends. The CDR3: CASTPPGSFDEQFF. DNA of the CDR3: TGTGCCAGCACCCCCCCTGGGAGTTTCGATGAGCAGTTCTTC.

This clonotype showed up many times. The chain links TRBV6-5 to TRBJ1-1; maybe TRBD1 (5 bases). The germline CDR1 and CDR2 sequences are MNHEY and SVGAGI. The CDR3 sequence is 14 residues long. Trimming left V 2 bases short and J 1 base short, with 8 bases between. CDR3 in DNA: TGTGCCAGCAGTTACGGACAACCGAACACTGAAGCTTTCTTT. This encodes CASSYGQPNTEAFF.

The CDR3 DNA is TGCGCCAGCAGCCCGGAGGGGGGGCTTACCTACGAGCAGTACGTC. It translates to CASSPEGGLTYEQYV. The chain has TRBV5-1 and TRBJ2-7, with D perhaps matching TRBD2 (7 bases). With 4 bases removed from V and 2 bases from J, the gap between germline ends came to 16 bases. The V gene's germline CDR1 is SGHRS and CDR2 YFSETQ. The CDR3 runs to 15 residues.